The sequence of this TCR beta chain was determined in a study of T cells in Graves' hyperthyroidism and ophthalmopathy. RNA transcripts gave rise to amplified TCR beta CDR3 regions. HTBI primers were used for first-round RT-PCR of the TCR CDR3. TCRdb used MiXCR to reprocess the multiplex PCR reads, holding one entry per CDR3 protein. Altogether over 250,000 distinct CDR3 sequences are present, approximately 15% being singletons, with the ten largest covering 30% to 40%. Each person with ophthalmopathy scored at least 3 on the Clinical Activity Score, reached NOSPECS grade 4 or higher, and had been ill under 3 months. With 2 bases removed from V and 7 bases from J, the gap between germline ends came to 12 bases. The CDR3 runs to 14 residues. Germline CDR1 is LGHDT and CDR2 is YNNKEL (reference sequence). This clonotype was seen only once.

The TCR originated in a woman aged 35 to 49 with Graves' ophthalmopathy. The J gene is TRBJ1-5, the V gene TRBV3-1, with no clear D. The sample consisted of blood. The DNA of the CDR3 is TGTGCCAGCAGCCAAAATTGGCGGAACCAGCCCCAGCATTTT. Translation gives CASSQNWRNQPQHF.